These 19 T cell receptor beta chains were sequenced from one sample in a study of blood T cell repertoires in COVID-19. Sequenced by immunoSEQ multiplex PCR; TCRdb stores in-frame clones only, minus some. Of over 35,000 clones detected, 65% to 90% appear once; the ten largest clones hold more than 8%. The specimen was peripheral blood. The receptors originated from a human donor in a cohort sampled during active COVID-19.

The chain couples TRBV23-1 to TRBJ2-7; tentatively, D is TRBD2 (6 bases). Being an ORF, TRBV23-1 has a function that is uncertain. Trimming took off 0 bases at V and 3 bases at J, with 18 bases between the two ends. CDR3 length: 17 amino acids. CDR3 DNA: TGCGCCAGCAGTCAATCTTCTCGCGTAGCGGCGCTCTACGAGCAGTACTTC. Translation gives CASSQSSRVAALYEQYF.

This clone has just a few counts. The V call is TRBV14, the J call TRBJ1-6; possibly TRBD1 for D (6 bases). Germline CDR1 and CDR2: SGHDN and FVKESK. Trimming left V 5 bases short and J 9 bases short, with 17 bases between. The CDR3 extends over 15 amino acids. The CDR3 bases are TGTGCCAGCAGCGAAAACGACAGGATTAGTTCACCCCTCCACTTT. It encodes CASSENDRISSPLHF.

This clone showed up just a few times. The chain recombines TRBV6-1 with TRBJ2-2, with D hard to call. Germline lookup yields CDR1 MNHNS and CDR2 SASEGT. The length of the CDR3 is 14 residues. V dropped 3 bases and J dropped 5 bases, with 10 bases sitting between them. CDR3 sequence reads: CASSDYGDTGELFF. In DNA form, the CDR3 reads TGTGCCAGCAGTGATTATGGAGATACCGGGGAGCTGTTTTTT.

V and J are TRBV6-5 and TRBJ1-2, with D tentatively TRBD1 (6 bases). V lost 6 bases, J lost 4 bases, and 15 bases lay in between. The CDR3 spans 14 residues. The germline gives CDR1 MNHEY, CDR2 SVGAGI. The CDR3 protein is CASSARGPFYGYTF. The CDR3 DNA follows: TGTGCCAGCAGCGCCAGGGGACCCTTCTATGGCTACACCTTC.

The chain combines TRBV5-5 with TRBJ2-5; 9 nucleotides agree with TRBD1. This CDR3 comprises 15 residues. V shed 0 bases, J shed 4 bases, and the junction held 4 bases outside the gene matches. Germline CDR1 reads SGHKS; CDR2 reads YYEKEE (reference sequence). CDR3 protein: CASSLAPDRGETQYF. The CDR3, as DNA: TGTGCCAGCAGCTTGGCCCCGGACAGGGGAGAGACCCAGTACTTC.

The chain links TRBV12-3 or TRBV12-4 to TRBJ2-7; unclear D gene. The CDR3 consists of 12 residues. Trimming left V 2 bases short and J 3 bases short, with 5 bases between. The CDR3 spells CASSLLDYEQYF. CDR3 bases: TGTGCCAGCAGTTTATTAGACTACGAGCAGTACTTC.

The chain uses TRBV11-2 and TRBJ1-6, with no clear D. Deletions cut 1 base from V and 7 bases from J, with 8 bases between. The germline gives CDR1 SGHAT, CDR2 FQNNGV. This CDR3 spans 14 amino acids. In DNA, the CDR3 is TGTGCCAGCAGCTTAGGGGCGGGAAATTCACCCCTCCACTTT. Protein sequence: CASSLGAGNSPLHF.

The chain carries TRBV7-2 and TRBJ2-5; D is possibly TRBD1 (7 bases). The CDR3 spans 14 residues. The V end was cut by 4 bases, the J end by 5 bases, with 14 bases between. From germline, CDR1 is SGHTA and CDR2 FQGNSA. In DNA form, the CDR3 reads TGTGCCAGCAGCTCACAGGGGACTCGGGAGACCCAGTACTTC. Translation gives CASSSQGTRETQYF. Full variable domain (remainder filled in from reference TRBV7-2 and TRBJ2-5): GAGVSQSPSNKVTEKGKDVELRCDPISGHTALYWYRQSLGQGLEFLIYFQGNSAPDKSGLPSDRFSAERTGGSVSTLTIQRTQQEDSAVYLCASSSQGTRETQYFGPGTRLLVL.

The chain has TRBV6-5 and TRBJ1-1, with TRBD1 matching over 12 bases. This CDR3 has 12 amino acids. V trimming: 6 bases; J trimming: 10 bases; junction bases outside the gene matches: 3. Germline CDR1 reads MNHEY; CDR2 reads SVGAGI. CDR3 protein: CASRPGQGAAFF. CDR3 DNA sequence: TGTGCCAGCAGACCGGGACAGGGGGCAGCTTTCTTT.

The rearrangement links TRBV3-1 (or the pseudogene TRBV3-2) to TRBJ2-3; TRBD2 matches 7 bases. Germline CDR1 reads LGHDT; CDR2 reads YNNKEL (reference sequence). The V and J ends lost 1 base and 2 bases, in that order; junction bases with no gene match: 3. This CDR3 is 15 amino acids long. CDR3 sequence (DNA): TGTGCCAGCAGCCAAGCTAGCGGATTCACAGATACGCAGTATTTT. Its protein product is CASSQASGFTDTQYF.

The chain joins TRBV7-6 to TRBJ2-1; 10 bases match TRBD2. Unmatched junction bases numbered 9, after V lost 4 bases and J lost 0 bases. CDR1 is SGHVS and CDR2 is FNYEAQ in the germline V gene. The CDR3 is 18 residues long. CDR3 amino acids: CASSSPTSGYNSYNEQFF. In DNA form, the CDR3 reads TGTGCCAGCAGCTCCCCGACTAGCGGGTATAACTCCTACAATGAGCAGTTCTTC.

This clone rates as medium-sized. The V gene is TRBV4-1, the J gene TRBJ1-1; D call uncertain. CDR1 and CDR2 (germline): MGHRA, YSYEKL. Trimming took off 4 bases at V and 5 bases at J, with 17 bases between the two ends. The CDR3 has 15 residues. The CDR3 DNA sequence: TGCGCCAGCAGCCCAGTCGTCGTACCGGGGACTGAAGCTTTCTTT. Amino acids: CASSPVVVPGTEAFF.

CDR3 in amino acids: CATSRDPDRGRTEAFF. The CDR3 DNA follows: TGTGCCACCAGCAGAGATCCGGACAGGGGTCGGACTGAAGCTTTCTTT. The rearrangement uses TRBV15 and TRBJ1-1; 9 positions match TRBD1. The germline V gene has CDR1 LNHNV and CDR2 YYDKDF (reference sequence). Unmatched junction bases numbered 7, after V lost 0 bases and J lost 5 bases. CDR3 length: 16 amino acids.

The V gene is TRBV10-2, the J gene TRBJ2-7, with a possible D match to TRBD2 (5 bases). The germline CDR1 and CDR2 sequences are WSHSY and SAAADI. This CDR3 contains 14 residues. The V end was cut by 6 bases, the J end by 3 bases, with 15 bases between. This chain's CDR3 is CASSQASGIYEQYF. CDR3 nucleotide sequence: TGCGCCAGCAGCCAAGCGTCCGGGATCTACGAGCAGTACTTC.

The rearrangement links TRBV5-1 to TRBJ1-3; D call uncertain. Germline values: CDR1 SGHRS, CDR2 YFSETQ. This CDR3 is 14 amino acids long. Trimming cost V 1 base and J 1 base, with 6 bases left between them. CDR3 DNA: TGCGCCAGCAGCTTGTACGGGTCTGGAAACACCATATATTTT. Translating it yields CASSLYGSGNTIYF.

The chain joins TRBV23-1 to TRBJ1-3; a possible D gene is TRBD1 (6 bases). TRBV23-1 is classed as an ORF, of uncertain function. The germline V and J ends were trimmed by 0 bases and 0 bases, with 9 bases remaining between them. The CDR3 extends over 16 amino acids. The CDR3 protein is CASSQSEGHSGNTIYF. CDR3 sequence (DNA): TGCGCCAGCAGTCAATCTGAGGGACACTCTGGAAACACCATATATTTT.

V gene TRBV19 combines with J gene TRBJ1-5; 7 positions match TRBD1. V lost 6 bases to trimming and J lost 6 bases; unmatched junction nucleotides: 8. The CDR3 extends over 14 amino acids. The germline V gene encodes CDR1 LNHDA and CDR2 SQIVND (reference sequence). The CDR3 region has the DNA TGTGCCAGTAGAAGGGGGCAGGGCAGTCAGCCCCAGCATTTT. Protein product: CASRRGQGSQPQHF.

J is TRBJ1-1 and V is TRBV18; D is undetermined. The CDR3 spans 12 residues. In germline, CDR1 is KGHSH, CDR2 LQKENI. Deletions cut 4 bases from V and 7 bases from J, with 10 bases between. CDR3 in amino acids: CASSHDLGEAFF. The CDR3 region has the DNA TGTGCCAGCTCACATGACTTGGGTGAAGCTTTCTTT. Based on the CDR3 plus reference TRBV18 and TRBJ1-1, the full variable domain is NAGVMQNPRHLVRRRGQEARLRCSPMKGHSHVYWYRQLPEEGLKFMVYLQKENIIDESGMPKERFSAEFPKEGPSILRIQQVVRGDSAAYFCASSHDLGEAFFGQGTRLTVV.

The CDR3 sequence is CASSEAGTGTYEQYF. The CDR3 DNA sequence: TGTGCCAGCAGTGAAGCGGGAACAGGAACCTACGAGCAGTACTTC. The chain has TRBV6-1 and TRBJ2-7; a weak D match, TRBD1 (5 bases). The CDR3 runs to 15 residues. The V end lost 0 bases, the J end lost 2 bases, and 11 bases lay between the germline ends. The V gene's germline CDR1 is MNHNS and CDR2 SASEGT.